The next 18 T cell receptor beta chains were all read from a single sample in a study of radiotherapy plus CTLA-4 blockade in lung cancer (dated 2018 in TCRdb). Libraries were constructed by the immunoSEQ multiplex PCR assay. Drawn from immuneACCESS, this table holds only the in-frame rearrangements with V and J called that TCRdb kept. Clones are partly lost; checked studies trace under half to an unresolved V gene and leave the rest unexplained. The sample table records around 30,000 clones; 70% of these occur just once. The top ten clonotypes cover approximately 3.8% of the sample. This specimen was peripheral blood, taken from a patient treated with radiotherapy plus ipilimumab. The source of these receptors is a human donor with non-small cell lung cancer who had stable disease on radiotherapy plus ipilimumab.

The rearrangement joins TRBV29-1 to TRBJ2-2; D gene unclear. V was pared by 6 bases and J by 5 bases, with 13 bases between. Germline V gene data show CDR1 as SQVTM and CDR2 as ANQGSEA. CDR3 size: 13 residues. This CDR3 reads CSVKGPRTGELFF. CDR3 coding DNA: TGCAGCGTCAAGGGCCCGAGGACCGGGGAGCTGTTTTTT.

This clone has just a few counts. The chain combines TRBV20-1 with TRBJ2-7; TRBD1 might be the D (6 bases). The germline V gene encodes CDR1 DFQATT and CDR2 SNEGSKA (reference sequence). The V and J ends lost 5 bases and 3 bases respectively, with 8 bases between them. The length of the CDR3 is 11 residues. The CDR3 region has the DNA TGCAGTGCTGGACAGTTCTACGAGCAGTACTTC. Translated: CSAGQFYEQYF.

V and J are TRBV25-1 and TRBJ1-1; possibly TRBD1 for D (6 bases). Germline V gene lookup returns CDR1 MGHDK and CDR2 SYGVNS. The V end lost 10 bases, the J end lost 9 bases, and 15 bases lay between the germline ends. The CDR3 spans 11 residues. The CDR3 region is CATSGTLKAFF. The CDR3 coding sequence is TGTGCCACTTCCGGGACACTTAAAGCTTTCTTT.

J is TRBJ2-7 and V is TRBV21-1; the table's D gene call, TRBD2, was not cross checked with the DNA. TRBV21-1 is a known pseudogene. This CDR3 comprises 16 residues. CDR3 amino acids: CASSKGGSGFTYEQYF. CDR3 bases: TGTGCCAGCAGCAAAGGGGGTAGCGGTTTTACCTACGAGCAGTACTTC.

The chain links TRBV4-2 to TRBJ2-5; 7 positions match TRBD2. CDR3 length: 15 residues. The V and J ends lost 0 bases and 1 base, in that order; junction bases with no gene match: 2. In germline, CDR1 is LGHNA, CDR2 YNFKEQ. CDR3 nucleotides: TGTGCCAGCAGCCAAGAGGGGAGGGCCCAAGAGACCCAGTACTTC. Amino acid sequence: CASSQEGRAQETQYF.

The rearrangement uses TRBV5-1 and TRBJ2-5, with a tentative D call TRBD1 (6 bases). The V gene lost 4 bases and the J gene lost 1 base, with 14 bases spanning the gap. This CDR3 spans 15 amino acids. Germline CDR1 and CDR2: SGHRS and YFSETQ. The CDR3: CASSRRTGSQETQYF. The CDR3, as DNA: TGCGCCAGCAGCAGGAGAACAGGGTCCCAAGAGACCCAGTACTTC.

The chain recombines TRBV19 with TRBJ1-4, with TRBD1 identical over 7 bases. The CDR3 totals 14 residues. From germline, CDR1 is LNHDA and CDR2 SQIVND (reference sequence). Losses at the gene ends were 7 bases for V and 3 bases for J; bases not matched to a gene: 5. This CDR3 reads CASIGGQPNEKLFF. Here the CDR3 DNA reads TGTGCCAGTATCGGGGGACAGCCTAATGAAAAACTGTTTTTT.

This clone was picked up one time. The V gene is TRBV10-3, the J gene TRBJ2-1; 7 bases map to TRBD1. This CDR3 comprises 16 residues. From germline, CDR1 is ENHRY and CDR2 SYGVKD. V shed 4 bases and J 7 bases; nucleotides not matched to a gene: 13. CDR3 sequence (DNA): TGTGCCATCAGTGTTCTCCCGGGACAGAGTGCAAATGAGCAGTTCTTC. The encoded protein is CAISVLPGQSANEQFF.

This clone has just one count. J is TRBJ1-1 and V is TRBV5-1; 9 bases agree with TRBD1. Germline V lookup: CDR1 SGHRS, CDR2 YFSETQ. After removal of 5 bases from V and 4 bases from J, the junction contained 6 bases not matched to a gene. The CDR3 loop spans 14 amino acids. This CDR3 reads CASRNRGQSTEAFF. The CDR3, as DNA: TGCGCCAGCAGGAACAGGGGGCAGAGCACTGAAGCTTTCTTT.

The rearrangement joins TRBV5-1 to TRBJ2-1; 8 nucleotides match TRBD1. The CDR3 has 15 amino acids. Unmatched junction bases numbered 3, after V lost 0 bases and J lost 4 bases. Germline V gives CDR1 SGHRS, CDR2 YFSETQ. The CDR3 loop reads CASSLGDRGYNEQFF. For the CDR3, the DNA is TGCGCCAGCAGCTTGGGAGACAGGGGTTACAATGAGCAGTTCTTC.

The rearrangement joins TRBV21-1 to TRBJ2-2; TRBD2, the D gene given by the table, was not confirmed from the DNA. TRBV21-1 is deemed a pseudogene. The CDR3 contains 18 residues. For the CDR3, the DNA is TGTGCCAGCAGCAAATTAAAAAGGACTAGCCCTCTGACCGGGGAGCTGTTTTTT. Its translation: CASSKLKRTSPLTGELFF.

This clone was seen a handful of times. The genes are TRBV2 and TRBJ2-2; 10 bases line up with TRBD2. Germline CDR1 reads SNHLY; CDR2 reads FYNNEI. CDR3 length: 16 amino acids. Trimming removed 2 bases from V and 4 bases from J; junction bases left unmatched: 4. In nucleotides, the CDR3 is TGTGCCAGCAGTGAAACTCTAGCGGGAGCCACCGGGGAGCTGTTTTTT. As protein: CASSETLAGATGELFF.

The chain joins TRBV5-4 to TRBJ2-5; D is possibly TRBD2 (7 bases). The germline V and J ends were trimmed by 2 bases and 5 bases, with 16 bases remaining between them. The CDR3 runs to 15 residues. Germline V gene sequence: CDR1 SGHNT, CDR2 YYREEE (reference sequence). CDR3 in DNA: TGTGCCAGCAGCTTCCCACTCGGGGGGCGGGAGACCCAGTACTTC. This gives the protein CASSFPLGGRETQYF.

The genes are TRBV19 and TRBJ1-5; 10 bases align to TRBD1. Unmatched junction bases numbered 10, after V lost 10 bases and J lost 4 bases. Germline V gene lookup returns CDR1 LNHDA and CDR2 SQIVND (reference sequence). The CDR3 sequence is 15 residues long. DNA for the CDR3: TGTGCCACTATGGACAGGGGGTTATTGAATCAGCCCCAGCATTTT. Its translation is CATMDRGLLNQPQHF.

In regard to this clone: Distinct nucleotide sequences in the sample also encode this CDR3. The chain combines TRBV7-9 with TRBJ2-7; TRBD1 might be the D (6 bases). Germline V gene sequence: CDR1 SEHNR, CDR2 FQNEAQ (reference sequence). There are 12 residues in the CDR3. The germline V and J ends were trimmed by 6 bases and 4 bases, with 10 bases remaining between them. The chain's CDR3 is CASSSTGYEQYF. The CDR3 DNA follows: TGTGCCAGCAGTTCAACAGGGTACGAGCAGTACTTC.

This sequence joins TRBV29-1 and TRBJ1-2; 7 positions match TRBD1. The germline V gene has CDR1 SQVTM and CDR2 ANQGSEA. The CDR3 covers 12 residues. V was clipped by 6 bases and J by 6 bases; unmatched bases: 7. CDR3 in amino acids: CSVHDRADGYTF. Here the CDR3 DNA reads TGCAGCGTGCACGACAGGGCCGATGGCTACACCTTC.

The rearrangement links TRBV6-5 to TRBJ2-7, with 14 positions matching TRBD2. V lost 6 bases to trimming and J lost 2 bases; unmatched junction nucleotides: 3. The germline CDR1 and CDR2 sequences are MNHEY and SVGAGI. This CDR3 is built from 15 residues. CDR3 nucleotides: TGTGCCAGCAGCGGGACTAGCGGGAGTACCTACGAGCAGTACTTC. It yields the protein CASSGTSGSTYEQYF.

V usage is TRBV5-1 and J usage is TRBJ2-3; D gene unclear. Germline CDR1 and CDR2: SGHRS and YFSETQ. Deletions cut 5 bases from V and 2 bases from J, with 6 bases between. The CDR3 runs 12 residues. The CDR3 nucleotides are TGCGCCAGCAGTAAAAACACAGATACGCAGTATTTT. Its translation is CASSKNTDTQYF.